These T cell receptor beta chains were read from a single sample in a study of metastatic and nonmetastatic thyroid tumors. TCRdb ran MiXCR on the PCR reads. The data show more than 90,000 clones, more than 9.5% seen once. The sequencing input was blood. The receptors come from a female donor with papillary thyroid cancer or a benign thyroid nodule (not recorded which). Some clones in this sample may be carry-over from other donors' samples. Both conserved end residues are trimmed from each CDR3. A D gene is named only where the DNA matches it firmly.

v_gene,j_gene,d_gene,CDR3aa
TRBV20-1,TRBJ2-7,-,SADSHLAAPDEQY
TRBV29-1,TRBJ2-1,-,SVQKETSYNEQF
TRBV20-1,TRBJ2-5,-,SARDRLGGTETQY
TRBV6-1,TRBJ1-1,-,ASSSAWGTEAF
TRBV7-9,TRBJ2-1,-,ASSLGSGNHNEQF
TRBV9,TRBJ1-6,-,ASSQTRADSPLH
TRBV2,TRBJ1-5,TRBD1,ASSRDSRNQPQH
TRBV3-1,TRBJ2-7,-,ASSRLSGGEQY
TRBV20-1,TRBJ2-7,TRBD1,SASSGQVSSYEQY
TRBV7-8,TRBJ2-3,TRBD1,ASSLQRKIGGRADTQY
TRBV7-3,TRBJ2-6,TRBD2,ASSPQGTSAGANVLT
TRBV5-4,TRBJ2-2,TRBD1,ASRNRDRGVGGELF
TRBV20-1,TRBJ2-5,-,SAAQETQY
TRBV28,TRBJ2-7,TRBD2,ATTSGQRTYEQY
TRBV6-2/TRBV6-3,TRBJ2-7,-,ASRQTGARYEQY
TRBV12-3/TRBV12-4,TRBJ2-2,TRBD2,ASSHLAGVVTGELF
TRBV6-5,TRBJ1-1,TRBD1,ASSSPTGGTEAF
TRBV5-1,TRBJ1-6,-,ASSFRGSRGDSPLH
TRBV20-1,TRBJ2-1,TRBD2,SARSMTSNLYNEQF
TRBV6-2/TRBV6-3,TRBJ2-6,-,VSNLNMGLTSGANVLT
TRBV7-9,TRBJ2-1,TRBD2,ASSGGLAGYNEQF
TRBV11-1,TRBJ2-2,TRBD1,ASSKTETGGWTGELF
TRBV9,TRBJ1-1,-,ASSVRQVENTEAF
TRBV7-3,TRBJ2-3,-,ASSLGPGASTDTQY
TRBV7-2,TRBJ1-6,TRBD1,ASSLDGQGDSPLH
TRBV4-1,TRBJ2-2,TRBD1,ASSQGGQGLSGELF
TRBV6-1,TRBJ2-3,TRBD2,ASSGLADPRTDTQY
TRBV5-1,TRBJ2-7,TRBD1,ASSAGQGAYEQY
TRBV11-2,TRBJ1-1,-,ASSLVGGRMNTEAF
TRBV7-3,TRBJ1-1,-,ASSMGRGAGEAF
TRBV3-1,TRBJ1-2,-,ASSLGGVRGYT
TRBV14,TRBJ2-5,TRBD1,ASSQDRGLEAQY
TRBV9,TRBJ2-1,TRBD2,ASSGGLAGGENEQF
TRBV10-3,TRBJ2-2,-,AISDGRFVQNIGELF
TRBV28,TRBJ1-3,TRBD1,ASRRPGTGSPGSGNTIY
TRBV30,TRBJ1-6,-,AWAGTANSPLH
TRBV11-1,TRBJ2-7,TRBD2,ASSLLGSGSSNEQY
TRBV6-1,TRBJ1-2,TRBD1,ASSQNRGRDYGYT
TRBV4-2,TRBJ2-1,-,ASSRVVRGAGYNEQF
TRBV7-9,TRBJ2-7,-,ASSLGRGVSYEQY
TRBV30,TRBJ2-5,-,AVGGRETQY
TRBV2,TRBJ2-5,-,ASLKLGYGIETQY
TRBV19,TRBJ1-2,TRBD1,ASRRGQAAGYT
TRBV7-2,TRBJ1-2,-,ASTLGGVNYGYT
TRBV20-1,TRBJ2-7,-,SAPTSYYEQY